This TCR beta chain was recovered during a study of identical twins. General study findings and limits: Twin-shared out-of-frame alpha sequences were enriched for low generation probability. Fewer insertions marked abundant cord blood beta clonotypes; young adult naive trended weakly, memory not at all.

cDNA carried unique molecular identifiers, and a universal primer site was added by template switching. MiXCR, run by TCRdb on the 5' RACE reads, gives a single entry per CDR3 protein. The sample contains about 690,000 distinct CDR3 sequences, 6.1% of which appear only once. All donors comprised healthy Caucasians. In this sample, this clonotype turned up many times. Its antigen is undetermined. The trim removed 5 bases at V and 6 bases at J, leaving 15 bases unmatched. The CDR3 is made up of 15 amino acids. CDR1 is SQVTM and CDR2 is ANQGSEA in the germline V gene. The source of this sequence is a man aged 18-30 years in good health. The sample taken for sequencing was naive T cells sorted from blood. This chain joins TRBV29-1 and TRBJ2-7; TRBD2 aligns across 8 bases. The CDR3 DNA reads TGCAGCGTTCCACCCCCGGGGGGGACATTGTGCGAGCAGTACGTC. This codes for CSVPPPGGTLCEQYV.